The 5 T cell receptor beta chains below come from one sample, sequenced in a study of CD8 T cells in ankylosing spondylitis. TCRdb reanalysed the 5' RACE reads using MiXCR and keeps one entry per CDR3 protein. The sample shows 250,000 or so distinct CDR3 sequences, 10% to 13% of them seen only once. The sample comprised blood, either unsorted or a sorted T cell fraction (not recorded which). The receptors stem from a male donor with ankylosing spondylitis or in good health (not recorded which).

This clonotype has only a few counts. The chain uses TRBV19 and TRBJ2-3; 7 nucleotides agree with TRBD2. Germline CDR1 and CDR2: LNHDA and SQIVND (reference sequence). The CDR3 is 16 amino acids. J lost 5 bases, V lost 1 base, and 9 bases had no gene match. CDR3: CASSIGAPGGKDTQYF. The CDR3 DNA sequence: TGTGCCAGTAGTATAGGAGCCCCGGGAGGAAAAGATACGCAGTATTTT.

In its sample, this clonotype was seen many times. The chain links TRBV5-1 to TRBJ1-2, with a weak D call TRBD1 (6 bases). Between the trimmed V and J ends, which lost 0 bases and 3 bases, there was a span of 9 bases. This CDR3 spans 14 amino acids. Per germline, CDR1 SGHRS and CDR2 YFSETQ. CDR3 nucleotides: TGCGCCAGCAGCTTGGACAGGGTTGACTATGGCTACACCTTC. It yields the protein CASSLDRVDYGYTF.

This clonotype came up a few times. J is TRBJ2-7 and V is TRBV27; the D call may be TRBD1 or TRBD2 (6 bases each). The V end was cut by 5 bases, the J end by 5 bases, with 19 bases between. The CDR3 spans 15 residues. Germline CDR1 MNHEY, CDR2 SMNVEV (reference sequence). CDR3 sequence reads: CASSLTSRGRHEQYF. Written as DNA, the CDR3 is TGTGCCAGCAGTCTCACAAGTCGGGGGCGCCACGAGCAGTACTTC.

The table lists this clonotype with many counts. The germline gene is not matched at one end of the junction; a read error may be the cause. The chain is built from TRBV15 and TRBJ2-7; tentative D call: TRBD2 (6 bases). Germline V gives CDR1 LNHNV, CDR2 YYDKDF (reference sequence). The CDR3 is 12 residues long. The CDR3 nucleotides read TGTGCCACCAGCAGGGGAGGAACTACTCGCCGTTTC. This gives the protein CATSRGGTTRRF.

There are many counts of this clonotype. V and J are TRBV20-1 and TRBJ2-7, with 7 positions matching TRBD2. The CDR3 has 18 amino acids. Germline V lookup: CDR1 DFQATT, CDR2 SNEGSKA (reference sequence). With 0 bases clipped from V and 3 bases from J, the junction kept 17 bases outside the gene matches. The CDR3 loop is CSARDWVGGDLINYEQYF. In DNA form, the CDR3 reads TGCAGTGCTAGAGATTGGGTGGGAGGGGACCTTATTAACTACGAGCAGTACTTC.